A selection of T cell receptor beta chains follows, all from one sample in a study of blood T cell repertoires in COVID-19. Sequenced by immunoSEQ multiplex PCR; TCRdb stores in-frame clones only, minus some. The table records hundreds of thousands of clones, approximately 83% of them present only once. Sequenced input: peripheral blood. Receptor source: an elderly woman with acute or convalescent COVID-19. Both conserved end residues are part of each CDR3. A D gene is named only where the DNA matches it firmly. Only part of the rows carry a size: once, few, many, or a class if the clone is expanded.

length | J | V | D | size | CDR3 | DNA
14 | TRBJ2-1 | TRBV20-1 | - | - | CSASGAASYNEQFF | TGCAGTGCTAGTGGGGCAGCTTCCTACAATGAGCAGTTCTTC
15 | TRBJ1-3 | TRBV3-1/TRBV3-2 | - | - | CASSQDRVSGNTIYF | TGTGCCAGCAGCCAAGATCGGGTCTCTGGAAACACCATATATTTT
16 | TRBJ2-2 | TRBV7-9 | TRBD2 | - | CASSLSGGGDTGELFF | TGTGCCAGCAGCTTAAGCGGGGGCGGGGACACCGGGGAGCTGTTTTTT
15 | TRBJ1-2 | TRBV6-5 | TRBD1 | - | CASSYRDRGRYGYTF | TGTGCCAGCAGTTACCGCGACAGGGGCCGCTATGGCTACACCTTC
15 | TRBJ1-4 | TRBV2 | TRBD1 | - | CASRTQTGINEKLFF | TGTGCCAGCAGGACCCAGACAGGGATTAATGAAAAACTGTTTTTT
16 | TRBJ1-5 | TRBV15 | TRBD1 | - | CATSSGQGASNQPQHF | TGTGCCACCAGCAGCGGACAGGGGGCGAGCAATCAGCCCCAGCATTTT
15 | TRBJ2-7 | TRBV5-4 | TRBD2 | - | CASSLGGLAAYEQYF | TGTGCCAGCAGCCTGGGGGGACTAGCGGCCTACGAGCAGTACTTC
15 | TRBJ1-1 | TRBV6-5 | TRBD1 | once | CAVAGTGGSYTEAFF | TGTGCCGTCGCCGGGACAGGGGGTAGCTACACTGAAGCTTTCTTT
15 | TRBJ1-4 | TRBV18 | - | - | CASSPELQLKSKLFF | TGTGCCAGCTCACCCGAATTACAACTAAAATCGAAACTGTTTTTT
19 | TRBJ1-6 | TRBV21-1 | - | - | CASSIRGQNPYSYNSPLHF | TGTGCCAGCAGTATCCGCGGACAGAATCCCTACTCCTATAATTCACCCCTCCACTTT
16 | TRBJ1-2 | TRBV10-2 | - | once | CASSEDPNPRDYGYTF | TGCGCCAGCAGTGAGGATCCAAACCCGCGGGACTATGGCTACACCTTC
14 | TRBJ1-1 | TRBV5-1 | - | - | CASSLVGSNTEAFF | TGCGCCAGCAGCTTGGTCGGGTCGAACACTGAAGCTTTCTTT
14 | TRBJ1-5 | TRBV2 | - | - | CASSEGLPGQPQHF | TGTGCCAGCAGTGAGGGGCTCCCGGGTCAGCCCCAGCATTTT
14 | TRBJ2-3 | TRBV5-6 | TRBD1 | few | CASRSTGGSDTQYF | TGTGCCAGCAGGTCGACAGGGGGCTCAGATACGCAGTATTTT
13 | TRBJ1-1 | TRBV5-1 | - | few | CASSLEDRAEAFF | TGCGCCAGCAGCTTGGAAGATCGAGCTGAAGCTTTCTTT
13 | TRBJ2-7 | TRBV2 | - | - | CASSVLTGEEQYF | TGTGCCAGCAGCGTCCTCACGGGGGAGGAGCAGTACTTC
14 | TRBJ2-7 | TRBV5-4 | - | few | CASSLEISSYEQYF | TGTGCCAGCAGCTTGGAAATCAGCTCCTACGAGCAGTACTTC
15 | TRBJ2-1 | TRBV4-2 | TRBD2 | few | CASSQVASGDNEQFF | TGTGCCAGCAGCCAAGTGGCTAGCGGGGACAATGAGCAGTTCTTC
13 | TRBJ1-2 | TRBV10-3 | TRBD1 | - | CAISPTGQGGYTF | TGTGCCATCAGCCCGACAGGGCAGGGTGGCTACACCTTC
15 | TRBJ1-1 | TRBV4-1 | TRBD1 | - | CASSARTGGGTEAFF | TGCGCCAGCAGCGCACGTACAGGGGGTGGAACTGAAGCTTTCTTT
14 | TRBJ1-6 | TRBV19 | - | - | CASSIARRGSPLHF | TGTGCCAGTAGTATAGCTAGGAGGGGTTCACCCCTCCACTTT
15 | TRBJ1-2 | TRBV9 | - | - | CASSLGAGQLYGYTF | TGTGCCAGCAGCCTTGGGGCGGGGCAGCTTTATGGCTACACCTTC
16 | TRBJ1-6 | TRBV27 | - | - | CASSFGLGTRGGSLHF | TGTGCCAGCAGTTTTGGTCTGGGGACCCGTGGGGGGTCCCTCCACTTT
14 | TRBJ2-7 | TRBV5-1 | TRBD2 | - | CASSPAAGGSEQYF | TGCGCCAGCAGCCCTGCGGCGGGGGGAAGCGAGCAGTACTTC
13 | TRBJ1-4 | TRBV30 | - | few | CAWSEGLLPILFF | TGTGCCTGGAGCGAGGGACTACTCCCCATCCTGTTTTTT
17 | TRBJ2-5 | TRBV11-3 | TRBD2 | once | CASSLEGRGGWQETQYF | TGTGCCAGCAGCTTAGAAGGGAGGGGAGGGTGGCAAGAGACCCAGTACTTC
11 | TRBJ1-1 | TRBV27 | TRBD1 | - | CASQGVAEAFF | TGTGCCTCACAGGGGGTAGCCGAAGCTTTCTTT
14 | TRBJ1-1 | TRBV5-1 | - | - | CASSLVEMNTEAFF | TGCGCCAGCAGCTTGGTAGAGATGAACACTGAAGCTTTCTTT
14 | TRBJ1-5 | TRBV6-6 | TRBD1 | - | CASSYGQGTGPQHF | TGTGCCAGCAGTTACGGACAGGGCACGGGGCCCCAGCATTTT
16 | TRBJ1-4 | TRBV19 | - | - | CASSGDSSTTNEKLFF | TGTGCCAGTAGTGGAGACAGCTCTACAACTAATGAAAAACTGTTTTTT
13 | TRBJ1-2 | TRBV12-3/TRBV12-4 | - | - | CASSGTTLLGYTF | TGTGCCAGTTCCGGGACAACCTTACTCGGCTACACCTTC
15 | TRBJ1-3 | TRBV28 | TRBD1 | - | CASTLKGAPGNTIYF | TGTGCCAGCACCTTGAAGGGGGCGCCCGGAAACACCATATATTTT
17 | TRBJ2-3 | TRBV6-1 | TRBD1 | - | CASSEVYGQGVTDTQYF | TGTGCCAGCAGTGAAGTTTATGGACAGGGTGTCACAGATACGCAGTATTTT
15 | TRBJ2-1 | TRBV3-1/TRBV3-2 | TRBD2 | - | CASRGEAGGGNEQFF | TGTGCCAGCCGCGGGGAAGCGGGAGGGGGCAATGAGCAGTTCTTC
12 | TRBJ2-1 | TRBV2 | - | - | CASMEVTKEQFF | TGTGCCAGCATGGAGGTTACAAAGGAGCAGTTCTTC
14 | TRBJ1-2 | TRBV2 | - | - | CASSAGLRNYGYTF | TGTGCCAGCAGTGCGGGACTCCGGAACTATGGCTACACCTTC
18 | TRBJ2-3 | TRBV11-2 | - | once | CASSLDLVGGGPTDTQYF | TGTGCCAGCAGCTTAGATCTTGTTGGGGGGGGCCCCACAGATACGCAGTATTTT
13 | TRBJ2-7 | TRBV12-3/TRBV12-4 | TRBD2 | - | CASSFGTNGEQYF | TGTGCCAGCAGCTTCGGGACTAATGGGGAGCAGTACTTC
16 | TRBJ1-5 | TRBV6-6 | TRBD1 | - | CASSSETGKVNQPQHF | TGTGCCAGCAGTTCCGAGACAGGGAAGGTCAATCAGCCCCAGCATTTT
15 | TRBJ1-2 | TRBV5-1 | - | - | CASSLSPGLRYGYTF | TGCGCCAGCAGCTTGTCCCCGGGATTACGGTACGGCTACACCTTC
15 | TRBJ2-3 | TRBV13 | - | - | CASSLVPGGTDTQYF | TGTGCCAGCAGCTTAGTCCCAGGGGGCACAGATACGCAGTATTTT
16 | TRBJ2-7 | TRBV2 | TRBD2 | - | CASRSPLTSAGYEQYF | TGTGCCAGCAGGTCCCCCCTGACTAGCGCAGGCTACGAGCAGTACTTC
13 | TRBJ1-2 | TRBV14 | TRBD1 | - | CASSQDRFYGYTF | TGTGCCAGCAGCCAGGACAGGTTTTACGGCTACACCTTC
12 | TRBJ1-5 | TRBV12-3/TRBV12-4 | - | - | CASSTGNQPQHF | TGTGCCAGCAGCACGGGCAATCAGCCCCAGCATTTT
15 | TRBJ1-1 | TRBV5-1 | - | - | CASSGGGSMNTEAFF | TGCGCCAGCTCCGGGGGGGGGAGCATGAACACTGAAGCTTTCTTT
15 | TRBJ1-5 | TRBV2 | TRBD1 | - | CASRGQTDSNQPQHF | TGTGCCAGCAGGGGACAGACGGATAGCAATCAGCCCCAGCATTTT
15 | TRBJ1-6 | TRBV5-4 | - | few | CASSPREGRNSPLHF | TGTGCCAGCAGCCCCAGGGAGGGACGTAATTCACCCCTCCACTTT
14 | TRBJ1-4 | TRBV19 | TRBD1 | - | CASTRDRGNEKLFF | TGTGCCAGTACTCGGGACAGGGGAAATGAAAAACTGTTTTTT
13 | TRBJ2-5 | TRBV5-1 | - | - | CASSPRQQETQYF | TGCGCCAGCAGCCCTAGACAGCAAGAGACCCAGTACTTC
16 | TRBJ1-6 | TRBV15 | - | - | CATSRDNRGSGSPLHF | TGTGCCACCAGCAGAGATAATCGAGGGTCAGGTTCACCCCTCCACTTT
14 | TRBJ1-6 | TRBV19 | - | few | CASRMAGSNSPLHF | TGTGCCAGTAGAATGGCGGGGTCCAATTCACCCCTCCACTTT
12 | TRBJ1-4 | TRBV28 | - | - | CASRTEYEKLFF | TGTGCCAGCAGGACAGAGTATGAAAAACTGTTTTTT
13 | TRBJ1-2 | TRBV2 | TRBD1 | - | CASSVGQGFGYTF | TGTGCCAGCAGTGTAGGACAGGGGTTTGGCTACACCTTC
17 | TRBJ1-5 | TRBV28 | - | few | CASSPGGGTFRNQPQHF | TGTGCCAGCAGTCCGGGGGGTGGAACGTTTCGCAATCAGCCCCAGCATTTT
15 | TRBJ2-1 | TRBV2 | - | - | CASSRDTGSYNEQFF | TGTGCCAGCAGTAGGGACACCGGATCCTACAATGAGCAGTTCTTC
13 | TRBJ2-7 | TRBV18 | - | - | CASSLGPSYEQYF | TGTGCCAGCTCACTGGGGCCCTCCTACGAGCAGTACTTC
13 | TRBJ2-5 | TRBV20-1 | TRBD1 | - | CSASTGTEETQYF | TGCAGTGCTAGTACCGGGACAGAAGAGACCCAGTACTTC